This T cell receptor beta chain comes out of a study of blood T cells in healthy people across ages. Study observations and caveats: Conclusively comparing naive with antigen-experienced cells was impossible with unsorted PBMCs. Older individuals had lower TCR beta diversity per million T cells (the decline was roughly linear).

In regard to this clonotype: What it binds is not known.

Trimming took off 3 bases at V and 0 bases at J, with 13 bases between the two ends. This CDR3 region has 16 residues. Germline V gives CDR1 ENHRY, CDR2 SYGVKD. Primers used in a second PCR of about 7 to 12 cycles were a sample-barcoded 5' primer and a J-beta primer mix. TCRdb independently ran MiXCR on the 5' RACE reads; one entry per CDR3 protein. The sample holds around 940,000 distinct CDR3 sequences, about 53% seen once. The chain couples TRBV10-3 to TRBJ2-3, with D perhaps matching TRBD1 (5 bases). This TCR was recovered from a woman aged 60-75 years in good health. Sequencing was performed on blood. The CDR3 DNA sequence: TGTGCCATCAGTGAAAGAGTACAGGCTAGCACAGATACGCAGTATTTT. Protein: CAISERVQASTDTQYF.